These T cell receptor beta chains were read from a single sample in a study of shared clonotypes between healthy human individuals. TCRdb keeps only in-frame clones here, not all; method: immunoSEQ multiplex PCR. The sample comprises nearly 600,000 clones, roughly 95% of which are singletons, and around 0.097% rests with the top ten. The sample was naive CD8+ T cells sorted from blood. These receptors originate from a woman in her twenties or thirties in good health. Each CDR3 is given with its conserved first and last residue. The D gene is left open where the match is weak. The size of a clone is reported for some rows only, either as once, few or many, or as a class for expanded clones.

TRBV25-1,TRBJ2-7,NA,NA,TGTGCCAGCAGTGACTCCGGGACGGGCTACGAGCAGTACTTC,CASSDSGTGYEQYF
TRBV5-1,TRBJ2-6,NA,NA,TGCGCCAGCAGCTTGGCCGGTGGGGCTGGGGCCAACGTCCTGACTTTC,CASSLAGGAGANVLTF
TRBV2,TRBJ2-1,once,TRBD2,TGTGCCAGCAAACTCACAGCGGGAGTAAGGAATGAGCAGTTCTTC,CASKLTAGVRNEQFF
TRBV27,TRBJ2-7,NA,TRBD2,TGTGCCAGCAGTTGGAGGGGACTAGCGGGAGGAGAGCAGTACTTC,CASSWRGLAGGEQYF
TRBV13,TRBJ1-1,NA,NA,TGTGCCAGCAGCTTAGGTAGGGGGACCACTGAAGCTTTCTTT,CASSLGRGTTEAFF
TRBV19,TRBJ1-1,NA,TRBD1,TGTGCCAGTAGTATTGTGGGACAGGGGAACACTGAAGCTTTCTTT,CASSIVGQGNTEAFF
TRBV5-5,TRBJ2-1,NA,NA,TGTGCCAGCAGCTTGGGGGCCCCCAATGAGCAGTTCTTC,CASSLGAPNEQFF
TRBV10-1,TRBJ2-3,NA,NA,TGCGCCAGCAGTGAGCACATATCCTCATCCACAGATACGCAGTATTTT,CASSEHISSSTDTQYF
TRBV9,TRBJ2-1,NA,NA,TGTGCCAGCAGCGTATTCCGCAGGGGAGTTCTTGAGCAGTTCTTC,CASSVFRRGVLEQFF
TRBV5-6,TRBJ1-5,NA,NA,TGTGCCAGCAGCTTTTGGGGGGCATCGCAGCCCCAGCATTTT,CASSFWGASQPQHF
TRBV28,TRBJ2-2,once,NA,TGTGCCAGCAGGCCACCGGGATTGATAAACGGGGAGCTGTTTTTT,CASRPPGLINGELFF
TRBV7-8,TRBJ1-2,NA,NA,TGTGCCAGCAGCTATCCCGGGCCTGAGTATGGCTACACCTTC,CASSYPGPEYGYTF
TRBV7-3,TRBJ2-3,NA,NA,TGTGCCAGCAGCTTAGGAGGGGCCTCTAGCACAGATACGCAGTATTTT,CASSLGGASSTDTQYF
TRBV10-1,TRBJ2-7,NA,TRBD1,TGCGCCAGCAGTACGGACAGGGTCACCTACGAGCAGTACTTC,CASSTDRVTYEQYF
TRBV28,TRBJ1-1,NA,TRBD1,TGTGCCAGCAGTTTAAATGGACAGGGCGCGACTGAAGCTTTCTTT,CASSLNGQGATEAFF
TRBV27,TRBJ2-7,NA,NA,TGTGCCAGCAGTTTGAGGGTCACCTCCTACGAGCAGTACTTC,CASSLRVTSYEQYF
TRBV4-1,TRBJ1-5,NA,NA,TGCGCCAGCAGCCAAGATGTCATGGGACAGCCCCAGCATTTT,CASSQDVMGQPQHF
TRBV5-4,TRBJ2-1,NA,NA,TGTGCCAGCAGCCCCGCTAGCGCGATCTCCTACAATGAGCAGTTCTTC,CASSPASAISYNEQFF
TRBV7-6,TRBJ2-7,NA,NA,TGTGCCAGCAGCAGCTACGGGGCCTCCTACGAGCAGTACTTC,CASSSYGASYEQYF
TRBV9,TRBJ2-1,NA,TRBD2,TGTGCCAGCAGCGTAAGATCACTAGCGGGATACAATGAGCAGTTCTTC,CASSVRSLAGYNEQFF
TRBV5-4,TRBJ2-7,NA,NA,TGTGCCAGCAGCCACGACAGAACCTACGAGCAGTACTTC,CASSHDRTYEQYF
TRBV27,TRBJ2-7,NA,NA,TGTGCCAGCAGTACCACTGGGGAACCCGCTCCGGGACCCCCTTACGAGCAGTACTTC,CASSTTGEPAPGPPYEQYF
TRBV27,TRBJ1-1,NA,NA,TGTGCCAGCATCCAGGGGCAGACTGAAGCTTTCTTT,CASIQGQTEAFF